The clone carrying this T cell receptor (beta chain) was counted at least ten times. Its antigen is unknown. Libraries for TCR beta were made by quantitative 5'-RACE with molecular barcodes. TCRdb re-derived calls from the 5' RACE reads in MiXCR, one entry per CDR3 protein. The sample carries under 7,000 distinct CDR3 sequences, roughly 2% recorded once. This specimen belongs to a study of CD8 T cells in ankylosing spondylitis. Study observations and caveats: What seemed typical of ankylosing spondylitis blood was a TCR beta motif built from about 8 highly homologous variants. With a CD8+ phenotype, disease-linked clones were relatively rare in peripheral blood. Matched ankylosing spondylitis synovial fluid reportedly contained a significantly enriched population of disease-linked clones.

Source material: blood, either unsorted or a sorted T cell fraction (not recorded which). The sequence was collected from a male donor with ankylosing spondylitis or in good health (not recorded which).

For the CDR3, the DNA is TGTGCCAGCAGCGTAGAATTCGGGAGCGGCACAGATACGCAGTATTTT. Protein: CASSVEFGSGTDTQYF. The chain joins TRBV9 to TRBJ2-3, with D tentatively TRBD2 (6 bases). CDR3 length: 16 residues. V dropped 0 bases and J dropped 1 base, with 12 bases sitting between them. Per germline, CDR1 SGDLS and CDR2 YYNGEE. Full variable domain (outside the CDR3, taken from reference TRBV9 and TRBJ2-3): DSGVTQTPKHLITATGQRVTLRCSPRSGDLSVYWYQQSLDQGLQFLIQYYNGEERAKGNILERFSAQQFPDLHSELNLSSLELGDSALYFCASSVEFGSGTDTQYFGPGTRLTVL.